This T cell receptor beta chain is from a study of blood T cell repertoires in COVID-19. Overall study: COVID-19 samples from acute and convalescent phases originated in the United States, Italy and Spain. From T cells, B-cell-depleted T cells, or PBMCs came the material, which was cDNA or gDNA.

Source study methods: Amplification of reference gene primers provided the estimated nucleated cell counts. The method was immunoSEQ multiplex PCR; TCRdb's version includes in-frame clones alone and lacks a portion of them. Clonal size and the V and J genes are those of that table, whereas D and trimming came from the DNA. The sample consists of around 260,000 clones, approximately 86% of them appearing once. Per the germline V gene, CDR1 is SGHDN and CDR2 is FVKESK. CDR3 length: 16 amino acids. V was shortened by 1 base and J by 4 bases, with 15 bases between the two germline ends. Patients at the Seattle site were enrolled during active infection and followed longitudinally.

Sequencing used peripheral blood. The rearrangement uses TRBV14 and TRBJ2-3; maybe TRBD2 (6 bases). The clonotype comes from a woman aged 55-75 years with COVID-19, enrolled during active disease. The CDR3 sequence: CASSQGGTGGADTQYF. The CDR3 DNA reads TGTGCCAGCAGCCAAGGGGGGACCGGCGGGGCAGATACGCAGTATTTT.